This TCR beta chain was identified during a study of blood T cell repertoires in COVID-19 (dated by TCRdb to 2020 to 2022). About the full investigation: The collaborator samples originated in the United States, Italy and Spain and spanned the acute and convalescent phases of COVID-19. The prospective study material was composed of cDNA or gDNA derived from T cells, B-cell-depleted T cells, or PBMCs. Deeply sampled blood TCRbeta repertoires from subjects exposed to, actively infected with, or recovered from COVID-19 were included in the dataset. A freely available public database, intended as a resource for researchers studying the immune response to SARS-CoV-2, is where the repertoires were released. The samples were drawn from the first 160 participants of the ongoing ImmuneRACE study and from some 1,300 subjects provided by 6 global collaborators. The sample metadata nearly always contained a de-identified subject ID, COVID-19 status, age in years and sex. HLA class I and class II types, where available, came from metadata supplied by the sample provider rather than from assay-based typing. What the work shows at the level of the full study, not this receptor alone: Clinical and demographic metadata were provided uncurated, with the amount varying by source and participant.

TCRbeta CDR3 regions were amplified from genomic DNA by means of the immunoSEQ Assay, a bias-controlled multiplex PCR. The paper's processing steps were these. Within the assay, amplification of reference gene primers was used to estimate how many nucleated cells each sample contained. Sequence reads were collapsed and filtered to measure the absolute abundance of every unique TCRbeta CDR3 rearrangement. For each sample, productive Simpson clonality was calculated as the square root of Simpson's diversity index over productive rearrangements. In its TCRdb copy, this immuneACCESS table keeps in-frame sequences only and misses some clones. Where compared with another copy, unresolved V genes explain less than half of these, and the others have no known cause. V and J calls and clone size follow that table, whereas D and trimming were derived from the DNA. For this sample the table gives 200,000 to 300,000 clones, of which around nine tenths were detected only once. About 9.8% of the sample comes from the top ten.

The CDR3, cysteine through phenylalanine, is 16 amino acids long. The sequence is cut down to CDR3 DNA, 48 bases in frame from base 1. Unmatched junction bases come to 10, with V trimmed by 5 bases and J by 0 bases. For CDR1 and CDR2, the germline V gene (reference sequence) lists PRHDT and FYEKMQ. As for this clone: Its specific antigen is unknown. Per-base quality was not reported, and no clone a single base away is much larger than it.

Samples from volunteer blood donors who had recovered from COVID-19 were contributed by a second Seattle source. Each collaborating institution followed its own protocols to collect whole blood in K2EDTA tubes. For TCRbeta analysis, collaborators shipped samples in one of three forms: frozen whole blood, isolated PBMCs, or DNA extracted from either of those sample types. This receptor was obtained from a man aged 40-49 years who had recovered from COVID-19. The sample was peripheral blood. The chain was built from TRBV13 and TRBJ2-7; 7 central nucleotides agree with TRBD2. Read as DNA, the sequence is TGTGCCAGCAGCACCGGGACTAATACCCACTCCTACGAGCAGTACTTC. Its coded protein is CASSTGTNTHSYEQYF.